These T cell receptor beta chains were read from a single sample in a study of T cell changes during pregnancy in multiple sclerosis. Produced via immunoSEQ multiplex PCR; TCRdb's table is partial and in-frame only. Found here are tens of thousands of clones, roughly 92% of them singletons; the top ten hold around 2%. The source material was peripheral blood, sampled in the second trimester of pregnancy. The origin of the receptors is a female donor with multiple sclerosis, enrolled in a pregnancy study. The CDR3 runs from the conserved cysteine through the conserved F or W. The order of the fields is clone size, V gene, D gene, J gene, CDR3 DNA, CDR3 protein. D genes are given only for firm matches. Rows give clone size only sometimes, using once, few, many, or a class for an expanded clone.

once,TRBV5-8,NA,TRBJ2-1,TGTGCCAGCAGCTCCCGCGCCAGGCCTCAATTGGAGTTCTTC,CASSSRARPQLEFF
NA,TRBV14,NA,TRBJ2-7,TGTGCCAGCAGCCCACAGTCCTACGAGCAGTACTTC,CASSPQSYEQYF
NA,TRBV28,NA,TRBJ1-3,TGTGCCAGCAGTTTCACGGTCAGGGCTGGAAACACCATATATTTT,CASSFTVRAGNTIYF
NA,TRBV4-3,NA,TRBJ1-1,TGCGCCAGCAGCCAAGACATAGACACTGAAGCTTTCTTT,CASSQDIDTEAFF
once,TRBV18,TRBD1,TRBJ1-4,TGTGCCAGCTCCCCGCCGGGACAGGGCAATGAAAAACTGTTTTTT,CASSPPGQGNEKLFF
NA,TRBV28,NA,TRBJ1-4,TGTGCCAGCAGTTTAATCAGGATCGCAGGGGAAAAACTGTTTTTT,CASSLIRIAGEKLFF
NA,TRBV5-4,TRBD1,TRBJ1-1,TGTGCCAGCAGCTTCGGAGGGGGCGATCAAGGGACTGAAGCTTTCTTT,CASSFGGGDQGTEAFF
NA,TRBV27,NA,TRBJ2-7,TGTGCCAGCAGTTTGGGGGGATTTTACGAGCAGTACTTC,CASSLGGFYEQYF
NA,TRBV7-8,NA,TRBJ1-4,TGTGCCAGCAGCCTCCGCTACATTGATCGTCAGGGGACCAACCAAGGTGAAAAACTGTTTTTT,CASSLRYIDRQGTNQGEKLFF
once,TRBV18,TRBD1,TRBJ1-6,TGTGCCAGCTCACCGGGACAGACCACGAATTCACCCCTCCACTTT,CASSPGQTTNSPLHF
NA,TRBV19,NA,TRBJ1-1,TGTGCCAGTACCGATATAGGGGCGGGGGGAAGAACTGAAGCTTTCTTT,CASTDIGAGGRTEAFF
NA,TRBV6-5,TRBD1,TRBJ1-1,TGTGCCAGCAGTTACTCGACAGGGACCACTGAAGCTTTCTTT,CASSYSTGTTEAFF
NA,TRBV9,TRBD2,TRBJ2-2,TGTGCCAGCAGCGTGAGTGGACTAGTCACCGGGGAGCTGTTTTTT,CASSVSGLVTGELFF
NA,TRBV5-4,NA,TRBJ2-7,TGTGCCAGCAGCTTGGCCCCGGGTGGAAGCTCCTACGAGCAGTACTTC,CASSLAPGGSSYEQYF
NA,TRBV19,TRBD1,TRBJ1-1,TGTGCCAGTAGTAAAATCTTAGGGACAGGTGGGACTGAAGCTTTCTTT,CASSKILGTGGTEAFF
once,TRBV19,TRBD1,TRBJ1-1,TGTGCCAGTATCCAGACAGGGGGATTTGGGGTCACTGAAGCTTTCTTT,CASIQTGGFGVTEAFF
NA,TRBV6-1,NA,TRBJ2-5,TGTGCCAGCAGCCCGACAGACCAAGAGACCCAGTACTTC,CASSPTDQETQYF
few,TRBV9,NA,TRBJ1-6,TGTGCCAGCAGCGTAGCAGGGGTCGATTCACCCCTCCACTTT,CASSVAGVDSPLHF
NA,TRBV5-6,NA,TRBJ1-6,TGTGCCAGCAGCTTGTACCGGGTGTTGGATAATTCACCCCTCCACTTT,CASSLYRVLDNSPLHF
NA,TRBV5-4,TRBD2,TRBJ2-5,TGTGCCAGCCGCCCCTCAGGTGGAGCGGGGGAGACCCAGTACTTC,CASRPSGGAGETQYF
NA,TRBV19,TRBD2,TRBJ2-2,TGTGCCAGTAGTATGAGCGGGGGGTGGACCGGGGAGCTGTTTTTT,CASSMSGGWTGELFF
NA,TRBV5-1,TRBD1,TRBJ1-2,TGCGCCAGCAGCACCCAGGGGGCGGACTATGGCTACACCTTC,CASSTQGADYGYTF
NA,TRBV5-4,TRBD2,TRBJ2-1,TGTGCCAGCAGCTCGGTTGTGACTAGCGGGGTTAATGAGCAGTTCTTC,CASSSVVTSGVNEQFF
NA,TRBV6-5,TRBD2,TRBJ2-7,TGTGCCAGCAGGACTAGCGGACTCCCCCCCTACGAGCAGTACTTC,CASRTSGLPPYEQYF
NA,TRBV14,TRBD2,TRBJ2-7,TGTGCCAGCAGCTTAGCGGGGGTCCACTACGAGCAGTACTTC,CASSLAGVHYEQYF
NA,TRBV2,NA,TRBJ1-5,TGTGCCAGCAGTGAAGGCGACTATAGCAATCAGCCCCAGCATTTT,CASSEGDYSNQPQHF
NA,TRBV9,NA,TRBJ2-7,TGTGCCAGCAGCGGATCCGGGGACACTTCCTACGAGCAGTACTTC,CASSGSGDTSYEQYF
NA,TRBV5-1,TRBD2,TRBJ2-2,TGCGCCAGCAGCCCCGGGACTAGTCAAACCGGGGAGCTGTTTTTT,CASSPGTSQTGELFF
NA,TRBV9,NA,TRBJ1-1,TGTGCCAGCAGCAGAATATTCGGGTACACTGAAGCTTTCTTT,CASSRIFGYTEAFF
NA,TRBV7-7,TRBD2,TRBJ2-5,TGTGCCAGCAGCCCGTGGGGACTACAAGAGACCCAGTACTTC,CASSPWGLQETQYF
NA,TRBV19,TRBD1,TRBJ2-1,TGTGCCAGTCGCCTACCGGGACAGGGTTACAATGAGCAGTTCTTC,CASRLPGQGYNEQFF
NA,TRBV7-9,NA,TRBJ2-3,TGTGCCAGCAGCTTATTACCAGACACAGATACGCAGTATTTT,CASSLLPDTDTQYF
NA,TRBV28,TRBD2,TRBJ2-1,TGTGCCAGCAGTTTATCCGTAAGGACTAGCTCCTACAATGAGCAGTTCTTC,CASSLSVRTSSYNEQFF
NA,TRBV30,NA,TRBJ1-1,TGTGCCCGTTGGGAGTCGAACACTGAAGCTTTCTTT,CARWESNTEAFF
once,TRBV19,TRBD1,TRBJ1-1,TGTGCCACCAAAAGAAATCACAGGGGTAACACTGAAGCTTTCTTT,CATKRNHRGNTEAFF
NA,TRBV18,NA,TRBJ2-7,TGTGCCAGCTCCCTTGGACATCCGCGTTCCTACGAGCAGTACTTC,CASSLGHPRSYEQYF
few,TRBV19,TRBD1,TRBJ2-2,TGTGCCAGTAGTCTGGTGGGACAGGGGGCCGACGGGGAGCTGTTTTTT,CASSLVGQGADGELFF
NA,TRBV5-6,NA,TRBJ1-2,TGTGCCAGCAGCTTCTGGACAGCTGGCTACACCTTC,CASSFWTAGYTF
NA,TRBV19,TRBD2,TRBJ2-3,TGTGCCAGTAGGGATGTTGCGGGGGGGCGAGATACGCAGTATTTT,CASRDVAGGRDTQYF
NA,TRBV5-4,TRBD2,TRBJ2-3,TGTGCCAGCAGCTTGGCCGGGACTAGCGGGAGAGGGTTCGGAGATACGCAGTATTTT,CASSLAGTSGRGFGDTQYF
NA,TRBV6-1,NA,TRBJ2-7,TGTGCCAGCAGCCCAGCGGGCGGGCTCGAGCAGTACTTC,CASSPAGGLEQYF
NA,TRBV5-1,TRBD2,TRBJ2-1,TGCGCCAGCAGCCGCGGGACTAGCCCTGAACGGCAGGGCTCCTACAATGAGCAGTTCTTC,CASSRGTSPERQGSYNEQFF
NA,TRBV19,NA,TRBJ1-5,TGTGCCAGTAGTATTCCATTGAGGGGCAATCAGCCCCAGCATTTT,CASSIPLRGNQPQHF
NA,TRBV6-1,NA,TRBJ2-1,TGTGCCAGCAGTGTTGTACCCGGCGCTAGCCTGGATGAGCAGTTCTTC,CASSVVPGASLDEQFF
NA,TRBV10-3,NA,TRBJ1-4,TGTGCCATCAGTGACGGGGGGGCTGGAACTAATGAAAAACTGTTTTTT,CAISDGGAGTNEKLFF
NA,TRBV5-1,TRBD1,TRBJ2-1,TGCGCCAGCAGCGAGATCGGGACAGACAATGAGCAGTTCTTC,CASSEIGTDNEQFF
NA,TRBV2,TRBD1,TRBJ1-6,TGTGCCAGCAGTGGACAGGGGGCCCCTTTTAATTCACCCCTCCACTTT,CASSGQGAPFNSPLHF
NA,TRBV6-6,NA,TRBJ1-6,TGTGCCAGCAGTTACCCGAACAGGGTTTTAAATTCACCCCTCCACTTT,CASSYPNRVLNSPLHF
NA,TRBV11-1,NA,TRBJ2-7,TGTGCCAGCAGCTTAGGGGGCACGTCCTACGAGCAGTACTTC,CASSLGGTSYEQYF
NA,TRBV4-2,TRBD1,TRBJ2-7,TGTGCCAGCAGCCATTTCGGACAGGGGGGAGGCAGGTCCTACGAGCAGTACTTC,CASSHFGQGGGRSYEQYF
NA,TRBV10-3,TRBD2,TRBJ2-1,TGTGCCATCAGCGTAGCGGGGGCGAACAATGAGCAGTTCTTC,CAISVAGANNEQFF
NA,TRBV27,NA,TRBJ1-6,TGTGCCAGCAAGCGAGCGGAACCCTATAATTCACCCCTCCACTTT,CASKRAEPYNSPLHF
NA,TRBV7-2,NA,TRBJ2-3,TGTGCCAGCAGCCCGGGACTTAGCACAGATACGCAGTATTTT,CASSPGLSTDTQYF